The present entry profiles one T cell receptor beta chain with its context. What it recognizes is unknown. The CDR3 runs 14 residues. J lost 0 bases, V lost 8 bases, and 6 bases had no gene match. CDR1 is MDHEN, CDR2 SYDVKM, per germline. TCRdb ran MiXCR on the 5' RACE reads and lists one entry per CDR3 protein. The data contain 250,000 to 400,000 distinct CDR3 sequences, about 9.9% of them singletons. The data originate from a study of CD8 T cells in ankylosing spondylitis. The study's findings and limits: Enrichment of disease-linked clones was reportedly significant in matched ankylosing spondylitis synovial fluid. Characteristic, it appeared, of ankylosing spondylitis blood was a TCR beta motif of roughly 8 highly homologous variants.

The chain combines TRBV28 with TRBJ2-7; 8 bases map to TRBD2. The source is a female donor with ankylosing spondylitis or in good health (not recorded which). Sequencing used blood, either unsorted or a sorted T cell fraction (not recorded which). The CDR3 sequence: CASAFSGNSYEQYF. Here the CDR3 DNA reads TGTGCCAGCGCGTTTAGCGGGAACTCCTACGAGCAGTACTTC.